Following are 22 T cell receptor beta chains from one sample sequenced in a study of blood T cell repertoires in COVID-19 (dated by TCRdb to the early 2020s). Library construction relied on the immunoSEQ multiplex PCR assay. Imported from immuneACCESS, the table was reduced by TCRdb to in-frame sequences with V and J called. These copies leave out some clones; in studies compared against another copy, an unresolved V gene accounts for under half, and the cause of the remainder is not known. The sample records nearly 250,000 clones, 86% of which are singletons. 5% to 6% of the sample is taken by the ten largest. Specimen: peripheral blood. The receptors come from a woman aged 80 or over with COVID-19, enrolled during active disease.

V is TRBV5-4 and J is TRBJ2-5; TRBD2 is a possible D gene (5 bases). The germline V and J ends were trimmed by 4 bases and 3 bases, with 16 bases remaining between them. The CDR3 spans 15 residues. Germline CDR1 SGHNT, CDR2 YYREEE (reference sequence). The CDR3 is CASSLYGILEETQYF. CDR3 DNA sequence: TGTGCCAGCAGCCTCTACGGGATCCTCGAAGAGACCCAGTACTTC.

The chain carries TRBV27 and TRBJ1-3, with TRBD1 matching over 10 bases. V lost 1 base to trimming and J lost 3 bases; unmatched junction nucleotides: 3. CDR1 is MNHEY, CDR2 SMNVEV, per germline (reference sequence). The CDR3 is 16 residues long. The CDR3 region is CASSLFGTGVGNTIYF. The CDR3 nucleotides read TGTGCCAGCAGTTTATTCGGGACAGGGGTTGGAAACACCATATATTTT.

This chain uses TRBV19 with TRBJ1-2; 7 bases match TRBD1. V gave up 10 bases and J gave up 2 bases; unmatched junction bases: 7. Germline CDR1 is LNHDA and CDR2 is SQIVND (reference sequence). CDR3 size: 13 residues. CDR3 amino acids: CATVGTVNYGYTF. DNA for the CDR3: TGTGCCACCGTCGGGACAGTCAACTATGGCTACACCTTC.

This sequence joins TRBV27 and TRBJ2-3; TRBD2 agrees at 10 bases. CDR1 is MNHEY and CDR2 is SMNVEV in the germline V gene (reference sequence). Germline trimming cut 6 bases from V and 5 bases from J; bases unmatched to any gene: 11. CDR3 size: 16 residues. The CDR3, as DNA: TGTGCCAGCAGGTGGACTGGAGCGGGGGGGCAAGATACGCAGTATTTT. It is translated as CASRWTGAGGQDTQYF.

This chain connects TRBV7-8 to TRBJ1-5, with TRBD1 as a possible D gene (5 bases). This CDR3 spans 17 amino acids. The germline gives CDR1 SGHVS, CDR2 FQNEAQ. Deletions cut 2 bases from V and 1 base from J, with 15 bases between. The CDR3 is CASSLRGRLGSNQPQHF. The CDR3 coding sequence is TGTGCCAGCAGCTTAAGGGGCAGATTGGGAAGCAATCAGCCCCAGCATTTT.

The rearrangement links TRBV7-2 to TRBJ2-7; TRBD2 agrees at 14 bases. The CDR3 length is 18 residues. Germline assignment: CDR1 SGHTA and CDR2 FQGNSA. The junction had 9 bases not matched to a gene; V was cut back by 5 bases and J by 0 bases. CDR3 coding DNA: TGTGCCAGCAGCCGGACTAGCGGGGGGTCAGGGAGCTCCTACGAGCAGTACTTC. It yields the protein CASSRTSGGSGSSYEQYF. Supplemented by reference TRBV7-2 and TRBJ2-7, the full variable domain reads GAGVSQSPSNKVTEKGKDVELRCDPISGHTALYWYRQSLGQGLEFLIYFQGNSAPDKSGLPSDRFSAERTGGSVSTLTIQRTQQEDSAVYLCASSRTSGGSGSSYEQYFGPGTRLTVT.

The chain uses TRBV11-2 and TRBJ2-1; the match to TRBD1 covers 10 bases. Germline CDR1 is SGHAT and CDR2 is FQNNGV. Unmatched junction bases numbered 4, after V lost 4 bases and J lost 4 bases. This CDR3 region has 15 residues. CDR3 nucleotide sequence: TGTGCCAGCAGCTCGGACAGGGGGGTGTACAATGAGCAGTTCTTC. It is translated as CASSSDRGVYNEQFF.

This clone was seen a few times. The rearrangement joins TRBV7-2 to TRBJ2-1, with 12 bases identical to TRBD2. Germline V gene sequence: CDR1 SGHTA, CDR2 FQGNSA. The CDR3 runs to 13 residues. V was clipped by 3 bases and J by 12 bases; unmatched bases: 3. For the CDR3, the DNA is TGTGCCAGCAGCTTTCCGGGACTAGCGGGGCAGTTCTTC. Encoded protein: CASSFPGLAGQFF.

The rearrangement uses TRBV19 and TRBJ1-5; 10 bases map to TRBD1. This CDR3 region has 19 residues. Germline V gene lookup returns CDR1 LNHDA and CDR2 SQIVND (reference sequence). The ends lost 2 bases at V and 6 bases at J; junction bases unmatched: 16. Written as DNA, the CDR3 is TGTGCCAGTAGTATATCACGAATCATGGACAGGGGGTTGGGTCAGCCCCAGCATTTT. Amino acid sequence: CASSISRIMDRGLGQPQHF. The full variable domain, rest sourced from reference TRBV19 and TRBJ1-5, is DGGITQSPKYLFRKEGQNVTLSCEQNLNHDAMYWYRQDPGQGLRLIYYSQIVNDFQKGDIAEGYSVSREKKESFPLTVTSAQKNPTAFYLCASSISRIMDRGLGQPQHFGDGTRLSIL.

This chain connects TRBV7-2 to TRBJ1-4; D gene uncertain. Germline V gene data show CDR1 as SGHTA and CDR2 as FQGNSA. V shed 2 bases and J shed 7 bases, with 11 bases lying between them. CDR3 length equals 14 residues. This CDR3 is CASSLRRGVEKLFF. For the CDR3, the DNA is TGTGCCAGCAGCTTACGACGGGGAGTTGAAAAACTGTTTTTT.

Worth noting for this clone: The germline gene is not matched at one end of the junction; a read error may be the cause. The rearrangement uses TRBV6-5 and TRBJ1-2; D is unresolved. Germline V CDR1 and CDR2: MNHEY, SVGAGI. The CDR3 runs 14 residues. CDR3 loop: CASSSGSSNSGYTF. The CDR3 nucleotides are TGTGCCAGCAGTTCGGGGAGCTCTAACTCTGGCTACACCTTC.

The CDR3 spells CASSLFGRSGDGYTF. The DNA for the CDR3 is TGTGCCAGCAGCTTATTCGGCAGGTCGGGGGATGGCTACACCTTC. The chain combines TRBV11-2 with TRBJ1-2, with a tentative D call TRBD1 (5 bases). Germline V gives CDR1 SGHAT, CDR2 FQNNGV. The CDR3 is 15 residues long. The V gene lost 2 bases and the J gene lost 6 bases, with 16 bases spanning the gap.

This chain connects TRBV19 to TRBJ1-5; 8 positions agree with TRBD1. Per the germline V gene, CDR1 is LNHDA and CDR2 is SQIVND (reference sequence). CDR3 length equals 17 residues. With V trimmed by 5 bases and J by 0 bases, 9 bases remained unmatched. CDR3 DNA sequence: TGTGCCAGTAGTGTGGCAGGGGGCCCCTATAGCAATCAGCCCCAGCATTTT. It codes for CASSVAGGPYSNQPQHF.

The chain combines TRBV10-3 with TRBJ1-1; the D is unclear. Germline CDR1 is ENHRY and CDR2 is SYGVKD. This CDR3 comprises 14 residues. V dropped 3 bases and J dropped 2 bases, with 10 bases sitting between them. The CDR3 is CAISDRHSNTEAFF. The CDR3 DNA is TGTGCCATCAGTGATCGTCACTCAAACACTGAAGCTTTCTTT.

The chain uses TRBV28 and TRBJ2-7; D might be TRBD1 (6 bases). Looked up from germline, CDR1 is MDHEN and CDR2 is SYDVKM. V lost 5 bases and J 5 bases, leaving 13 bases between the germline ends. The length of the CDR3 is 13 residues. CDR3 nucleotide sequence: TGTGCCAGCAGTACAGGGATAAGGAACGAGCAGTACTTC. Its translation is CASSTGIRNEQYF.

The chain's CDR3 is CASTPLSQEDGYTF. The CDR3 nucleotides are TGTGCCAGCACCCCCTTGAGTCAGGAGGATGGCTACACCTTC. The chain joins TRBV27 to TRBJ1-2; no reliable D call. The ends were cut back, 7 bases at V and 6 bases at J, with 18 bases in the middle. From germline, CDR1 is MNHEY and CDR2 SMNVEV (reference sequence). This CDR3 has 14 amino acids.

The chain is built from TRBV9 and TRBJ2-1; D perhaps matches TRBD1 (5 bases). The CDR3 is made up of 16 amino acids. The germline V gene has CDR1 SGDLS and CDR2 YYNGEE. The V end lost 0 bases, the J end lost 4 bases, and 14 bases lay between the germline ends. CDR3 DNA: TGTGCCAGCAGCGTAGTTCCTCAGGGCTCATACAATGAGCAGTTCTTC. Encoded protein: CASSVVPQGSYNEQFF.

A single count supports this clone. This chain links TRBV10-3 with TRBJ1-1; the match to TRBD1 covers 7 bases. The germline V gene has CDR1 ENHRY and CDR2 SYGVKD. The CDR3 is made up of 15 amino acids. Trimming at V came to 5 bases and at J to 5 bases, leaving 11 bases not matched to a gene. The CDR3 protein is CAISKMTGSGTEAFF. The CDR3 bases are TGTGCCATCAGTAAGATGACAGGGTCGGGAACTGAAGCTTTCTTT.

The chain uses TRBV3-1 (or the pseudogene TRBV3-2) and TRBJ2-2; TRBD2 aligns across 9 bases. Trimming removed 6 bases from V and 2 bases from J; junction bases left unmatched: 4. CDR1 is LGHDT and CDR2 is YNNKEL in the germline V gene (reference sequence). The CDR3 has 15 amino acids. CDR3: CASRSGGFNTGELFF. The CDR3 nucleotides are TGTGCCAGCAGGAGCGGGGGGTTCAACACCGGGGAGCTGTTTTTT.

The count of this clone is one. V is TRBV18 and J is TRBJ1-1; 7 bases map to TRBD1. The CDR3 length is 13 residues. Per germline, CDR1 KGHSH and CDR2 LQKENI. Trimming took 4 bases from V and 4 from J; bases not matched to a gene: 3. CDR3 residues: CASSQGAITEAFF. CDR3 coding DNA: TGTGCCAGCTCACAGGGGGCTATCACTGAAGCTTTCTTT.

The chain recombines TRBV4-2 with TRBJ2-1; the match to TRBD2 covers 11 bases. This CDR3 is 15 amino acids long. Losses at the gene ends were 6 bases for V and 6 bases for J; bases not matched to a gene: 7. CDR1 is LGHNA and CDR2 is YNFKEQ in the germline V gene. CDR3: CASRDSGGGSNEQFF. The CDR3 DNA sequence: TGTGCCAGCAGGGATAGCGGGGGGGGGTCCAATGAGCAGTTCTTC.

DNA of the CDR3: TGTGCCAGCAGCTTGGGGACTAGCGGTTTGTACGAGCAGTACTTC. The encoded protein is CASSLGTSGLYEQYF. The V and J genes are TRBV5-4 and TRBJ2-7; 10 bases map to TRBD2. The V segment lost 0 bases and the J segment 4 bases; nucleotides outside the gene matches: 4. Germline V CDR1 and CDR2: SGHNT, YYREEE (reference sequence). The CDR3 is 15 amino acids.